The T cell receptor (beta chain) described here comes from a study of human T cells and chemical hapten exposure. Study results and limitations: There were significantly more large CDR3 similarity clusters among expanded TCRs than among controls.

Germline-derived CDR1 and CDR2 are MNHEY and SVGEGT. Trimming cost V 0 bases and J 6 bases; bases outside gene matches: 14. The CDR3 contains 18 residues. TCRdb fed the RACE reads into MiXCR, producing one record per CDR3 protein. The data contain approximately 350,000 distinct CDR3 sequences, about 6.9% of them singletons. Points on this clonotype: Its target is unknown.

Time point denoted: patch test 2, 6 weeks after DPC sensitization. Sample treatment: therapeutic diphenylcyclopropenone sensitization with weekly scalp DPC. V gene TRBV6-2 or TRBV6-3 combines with J gene TRBJ2-1, with 7 bases matching TRBD2. The specimen was whole blood, collected in connection with sensitization to the hapten diphenylcyclopropenone (DPC). This TCR derives from a woman aged 18-35 years with alopecia areata. Some clones in this sample may be carry-over from other donors' samples. The CDR3 sequence: CASSYSAGYMSGVNEQFF. CDR3 bases: TGTGCCAGCAGTTACTCCGCAGGGTACATGAGCGGGGTCAATGAGCAGTTCTTC.